This is a list of T cell receptor beta chains from one sample in a study of Graves' ophthalmopathy and Graves' hyperthyroidism. TCRdb called the multiplex PCR reads again in MiXCR, with one record for every CDR3 protein. The data hold 650,000 to 800,000 distinct CDR3 sequences, with just over 40% observed a single time. The sample was peripheral blood. The receptors here all came from an adult man with Graves' ophthalmopathy. Each CDR3 is given with its conserved first and last residue. D genes are given only for firm matches. Not every row has a clone size; where given, it reads once, few, many or a size class.

abundance,v_gene,j_gene,d_gene,CDR3aa,CDR3nt
many,TRBV2,TRBJ1-1,-,CASSQGRGGNTEAFF,TGTGCCAGCAGTCAAGGTCGGGGGGGGAACACTGAAGCTTTCTTT
once,TRBV5-8,TRBJ1-1,TRBD1,CASSLGQGPLNENAEAFF,TGTGCCAGCAGCCTGGGACAGGGGCCCCTAAACGAGAACGCTGAAGCTTTCTTT
few,TRBV12-3/TRBV12-4,TRBJ2-7,TRBD1,CASSSRVWGQGGYEQYF,TGTGCCAGCAGTTCCCGTGTGTGGGGACAGGGTGGCTACGAGCAGTACTTC
-,TRBV4-1,TRBJ1-4,TRBD1,CASAETGVYEKLFF,TGCGCCAGCGCCGAGACAGGGGTTTATGAAAAACTGTTTTTT
-,TRBV29-1,TRBJ2-2,-,CSVGGSLGTGELFF,TGCAGCGTTGGTGGCAGCTTAGGCACCGGGGAGCTGTTTTTT
-,TRBV19,TRBJ1-2,-,CASSSTGTGYGYTF,TGTGCCAGTAGTAGTACCGGGACCGGCTATGGCTACACCTTC
-,TRBV2,TRBJ1-4,-,CASSLSSRQGKGKLFF,TGTGCCAGCAGTTTATCAAGTCGGCAGGGGAAGGGAAAACTGTTTTTT
many,TRBV2,TRBJ2-7,-,CASSSSLPGPSYEQYF,TGTGCCAGCAGTTCCTCCCTCCCGGGTCCCTCCTACGAGCAGTACTTC
few,TRBV19,TRBJ1-1,-,CASTLVAWLNTEAFF,TGTGCCAGTACTCTGGTGGCCTGGTTGAACACTGAAGCTTTCTTT
many,TRBV19,TRBJ1-3,TRBD1,CASSMGQDEMGNTIYF,TGTGCCAGTAGTATGGGACAGGACGAAATGGGGAACACCATATATTTT
-,TRBV25-1,TRBJ1-4,TRBD1,CASSERWTGGNEKLFF,TGTGCCAGCAGTGAACGGTGGACAGGGGGGAATGAAAAACTGTTTTTT
-,TRBV29-1,TRBJ2-7,-,CSVSDRPPYEQYF,TGCAGCGTTTCGGATAGACCACCCTACGAGCAGTACTTC
once,TRBV7-2,TRBJ2-3,TRBD1,CASSLRGPGTDTQYF,TGTGCCAGCAGCTTAAGGGGGCCTGGCACAGATACGCAGTATTTT
-,TRBV7-9,TRBJ2-2,TRBD2,CASSQERRLAGGPGELFF,TGCGCCAGCAGCCAAGAAAGGAGACTAGCGGGAGGGCCCGGGGAGCTGTTTTTT
many,TRBV7-2,TRBJ2-5,TRBD2,CASSRTSGETQYF,TGTGCCAGCAGTCGAACTAGCGGGGAGACCCAGTACTTC
many,TRBV10-3,TRBJ1-6,-,CAIGERDQRNSPLHF,TGTGCCATCGGAGAGAGAGACCAGCGGAATTCACCCCTCCACTTT
many,TRBV10-3,TRBJ1-2,-,CASSVSWQGNGYTF,TGTGCCAGCAGTGTGTCGTGGCAGGGAAATGGCTACACCTTC
-,TRBV2,TRBJ2-7,-,CASTQQGQPLSGEQYF,TGTGCCAGCACCCAACAAGGTCAGCCCTTGTCGGGCGAGCAGTACTTC
many,TRBV7-3,TRBJ2-2,TRBD2,CASSLTESGLATGELFF,TGTGCCAGCAGCTTAACGGAGTCGGGACTAGCTACCGGGGAGCTGTTTTTT
many,TRBV30,TRBJ2-5,TRBD2,CAWTSGETQYF,TGTGCCTGGACTAGCGGGGAGACCCAGTACTTC
many,TRBV3-1,TRBJ2-5,-,CASSQVETQYF,TGTGCCAGCAGCCAAGTCGAGACCCAGTACTTC
-,TRBV19,TRBJ2-1,-,CASSIFQGAGDNEQFF,TGTGCCAGTAGTATCTTCCAGGGGGCGGGAGACAATGAGCAGTTCTTC
many,TRBV27,TRBJ1-2,TRBD1,CASSPRTGLNGYTF,TGTGCCAGCAGTCCACGGACAGGGTTGAATGGCTACACCTTC
many,TRBV29-1,TRBJ2-2,-,CSVGLGGELFF,TGCAGCGTCGGCCTGGGCGGGGAGCTGTTTTTT
-,TRBV5-6,TRBJ1-2,-,CASSPRGFSGYTF,TGTGCCAGCTCACCACGAGGTTTTAGCGGCTACACCTTC
many,TRBV10-3,TRBJ1-2,TRBD1,CAISIGQGEANYGYTF,TGTGCCATCAGTATTGGACAGGGCGAAGCTAACTATGGCTACACCTTC
few,TRBV19,TRBJ1-1,-,CASYFHLGDTEAFF,TGTGCCAGCTATTTTCATCTCGGGGACACTGAAGCTTTCTTT
-,TRBV7-2,TRBJ1-6,-,CASSPGGGFTPLHF,TGCGCCAGCAGCCCGGGGGGAGGGTTTACACCCCTCCACTTT
-,TRBV9,TRBJ1-1,-,CASSPREGWGNTEAFF,TGTGCCAGCAGCCCTCGGGAAGGGTGGGGGAACACTGAAGCTTTCTTT
once,TRBV29-1,TRBJ2-7,TRBD1,CSVEAGTGKDEQYF,TGCAGCGTTGAAGCTGGGACAGGAAAAGACGAGCAGTACTTC
once,TRBV24-1,TRBJ2-6,TRBD2,CATSDESSGGYVLTF,TGTGCCACCAGTGATGAATCTAGCGGGGGCTACGTCCTGACTTTC
-,TRBV5-4,TRBJ2-2,-,CASSHRNRNTGELFF,TGTGCCAGCAGCCACAGAAATAGGAACACCGGGGAGCTGTTTTTT
-,TRBV4-3,TRBJ1-2,TRBD1,CASSHGQGPYGYTF,TGCGCCAGCAGCCACGGACAGGGACCCTATGGCTACACCTTC
-,TRBV10-3,TRBJ1-6,-,CASSAPGGSYNSPLHF,TGTGCCAGCAGTGCCCCTGGGGGGTCCTATAATTCACCCCTCCACTTT
many,TRBV5-6,TRBJ2-5,-,CASSLALPGVETQYF,TGTGCCAGCAGCTTGGCCCTCCCAGGGGTGGAGACCCAGTACTTC
-,TRBV6-5,TRBJ1-5,TRBD1,CASSQGVLSNQPQHF,TGTGCCAGCAGCCAGGGGGTTTTGAGCAATCAGCCCCAGCATTTT
many,TRBV19,TRBJ2-2,-,CASSRPSVTGELFF,TGTGCCAGTAGTCGCCCTAGTGTCACCGGGGAGCTGTTTTTT
few,TRBV20-1,TRBJ2-5,TRBD2,CSARDLGGGAQETQYF,TGCAGTGCTAGAGATCTTGGCGGGGGTGCACAAGAGACCCAGTACTTC
once,TRBV7-2,TRBJ2-5,TRBD2,CASRMGLAGGPGETQYF,TGTGCCAGCAGAATGGGACTAGCGGGGGGGCCAGGGGAGACCCAGTACTTC
-,TRBV9,TRBJ2-2,TRBD2,CASTEPSGGTNTGELFF,TGTGCCAGCACCGAGCCGAGCGGGGGGACGAACACCGGGGAGCTGTTTTTT
few,TRBV10-2,TRBJ2-2,TRBD1,CASSYGTENTGELFF,TGTGCCAGCAGTTACGGGACAGAGAACACCGGGGAGCTGTTTTTT
once,TRBV25-1,TRBJ2-5,TRBD2,CASSEGGEQETQYF,TGTGCCAGCAGTGAAGGGGGGGAACAAGAGACTCAGTACTTC
many,TRBV11-1,TRBJ1-2,-,CASSITGQYYGYTF,TGTGCCAGCAGCATCACGGGCCAATACTATGGCTACACCTTC
many,TRBV5-6,TRBJ1-5,-,CASSLGRGQPQHF,TGTGCCAGCAGCTTAGGCAGGGGTCAGCCCCAGCATTTT
-,TRBV15,TRBJ1-1,-,CATSSVSKRNTEAFF,TGTGCCACCAGCAGTGTCAGCAAGAGGAACACTGAAGCTTTCTTT
many,TRBV14,TRBJ1-1,-,CASKSSGEAFF,TGTGCCAGCAAGTCGTCCGGGGAAGCTTTCTTT
-,TRBV7-8,TRBJ2-5,-,CASSLVGNRPGARETQYF,TGTGCCAGCAGCTTAGTAGGGAACAGACCTGGGGCGCGAGAGACCCAGTACTTC
-,TRBV25-1,TRBJ2-1,-,CASSPGANYNEQFF,TGTGCCAGCAGCCCCGGGGCGAACTACAATGAGCAGTTCTTC
many,TRBV7-2,TRBJ1-3,-,CASSPSPGNTIYF,TGTGCCAGCAGCCCTTCCCCCGGAAACACCATATATTTT
many,TRBV29-1,TRBJ1-1,TRBD1,CSVGKSVSDRDDYTEAFF,TGCAGCGTTGGAAAGTCTGTTTCGGACAGGGATGATTACACTGAAGCTTTCTTT
-,TRBV20-1,TRBJ1-5,-,CSARSPLNQPRHF,TGCAGTGCTAGGAGTCCTCTGAATCAGCCCCGGCATTTT
few,TRBV2,TRBJ2-1,-,CASMGGPFDEQFF,TGTGCCAGCATGGGAGGACCTTTCGATGAGCAGTTCTTC
-,TRBV5-1,TRBJ1-1,TRBD1,CASSKDRLNTEAFF,TGCGCCAGCAGCAAGGACAGGTTGAACACTGAAGCTTTCTTT
-,TRBV5-5,TRBJ2-5,TRBD1,CASSVDGQAEVTQYF,TGTGCCAGCAGTGTGGACGGACAGGCTGAGGTGACCCAGTACTTC
-,TRBV6-2/TRBV6-3,TRBJ1-4,TRBD1,CASSGTEREKLFF,TGTGCCAGCAGCGGGACAGAACGCGAAAAACTGTTTTTT
-,TRBV20-1,TRBJ1-5,-,CSAAGTDSNQPQHF,TGCAGTGCCGCAGGAACTGATAGCAATCAGCCCCAGCATTTT
-,TRBV10-3,TRBJ1-1,TRBD1,CAISPGQGFEAFF,TGTGCCATCAGTCCTGGACAGGGGTTTGAAGCTTTCTTT
many,TRBV29-1,TRBJ1-2,TRBD1,CSVEVRGPARGYTF,TGCAGCGTTGAAGTCAGGGGGCCCGCACGCGGCTACACCTTC
-,TRBV10-3,TRBJ1-2,-,CAISESAPSSGNTF,TGTGCCATCAGTGAGTCGGCCCCATCGTCTGGAAACACCTTC
many,TRBV5-1,TRBJ1-3,-,CASSLTATGISGNTIYF,TGCGCCAGCAGCTTGACCGCTACAGGGATTTCTGGAAACACCATATATTTT